This passage covers 18 T cell receptor beta chains from one sample sequenced in a study of T cell clonality in common variable immunodeficiency. Some clones are missing from TCRdb's copy, which holds only in-frame ones; the method was immunoSEQ multiplex PCR. The data show 60,000 to 75,000 clones, with none appearing a single time. The sample was peripheral blood mononuclear cells. All receptors come from a person between 18 and 75 years old in good health.

Ten or more counts support this clone. The read ends 3 residues shy of where the CDR3 ends; the end is completed using the germline J gene. The chain joins TRBV19 to TRBJ2-3, with TRBD2 as a possible D gene (5 bases). Germline V gene sequence: CDR1 LNHDA, CDR2 SQIVND (reference sequence). The CDR3 spans 14 residues. V was clipped by 1 base and J by 2 bases, with 7 bases between them. The sequenced CDR3 bases are TGTGCCAGTAGTATAGGCGGGTTCACAGATACG. Encoded protein: CASSIGGFTDT. The CDR3 reads in full as CASSIGGFTDTQYF.

This clone has a count of ten or more. CDR3 DNA (partial): TGTGCCAGTAGTGTCCGACAGGGATACGAG. Its protein is CASSVRQGYE. The full CDR3 protein is CASSVRQGYEQYF. V gene TRBV19 combines with J gene TRBJ2-7; 7 nucleotides agree with TRBD1. Read coverage stops 3 residues before the CDR3 terminus; the germline J gene supplies the remainder. In germline, CDR1 is LNHDA, CDR2 SQIVND (reference sequence). The ends lost 5 bases at V and 4 bases at J; junction bases unmatched: 5. This CDR3 region has 13 residues.

This clone showed up many times. The CDR3 extends 3 residues past the end of the read, so its final part is completed from the germline J gene. The gene calls are TRBV5-1 and TRBJ2-2, with 8 bases aligning to TRBD2. The CDR3 totals 15 residues. In germline, CDR1 is SGHRS, CDR2 YFSETQ. Trimming took 4 bases from V and 0 from J; bases not matched to a gene: 2. CDR3 loop: CASSPGLANTGELFF. The sequenced CDR3 bases are TGCGCCAGCAGCCCGGGACTAGCGAACACCGGGGAG.

This clone occurred many times. Read coverage stops 3 residues before the CDR3 terminus; the germline J gene supplies the remainder. V and J are TRBV7-8 and TRBJ2-7; D call uncertain. Germline V gene sequence: CDR1 SGHVS, CDR2 FQNEAQ. V lost 1 base and J lost 3, with 13 bases in between. This CDR3 has 15 residues. This chain's CDR3 is CASSLVNGLVYEQYF. CDR3 bases read: TGTGCCAGCAGCTTAGTTAACGGGTTGGTCTACGAG.

This clone was detected many times. The DNA ends 3 residues before the CDR3 does, and the rest of the CDR3 is filled in from the germline J gene. V usage is TRBV2 and J usage is TRBJ2-1; D is possibly TRBD2 (6 bases). V was cut by 4 bases and J by 8 bases, with 15 bases left in between. Looked up from germline, CDR1 is SNHLY and CDR2 is FYNNEI. The CDR3 consists of 14 residues. Incomplete CDR3 DNA: TGTGCCAGCAGTGTAGGCCAGGGAGGCGATGAG. This codes for CASSVGQGGDE. The whole CDR3 sequence reads CASSVGQGGDEQFF.

This clone was observed many times. The read terminates 3 residues ahead of where the CDR3 ends, so the germline J gene completes it. V and J are TRBV9 and TRBJ2-5; D call uncertain. Germline CDR1 and CDR2: SGDLS and YYNGEE. The CDR3 runs to 16 residues. Between the trimmed V and J ends, which lost 3 bases and 2 bases, there was a span of 17 bases. The sequenced CDR3 bases are TGTGCCAGCAGCGAAGGTGCAGGAACACCACAAGAGACC. Protein product: CASSEGAGTPQET. The complete CDR3 protein is CASSEGAGTPQETQYF.

This clone has a count of ten or more. The sequence runs out 3 residues before the end of the CDR3; the remainder is reconstructed from the germline J gene. The chain carries TRBV2 and TRBJ2-7; 9 bases line up with TRBD2. This CDR3 has 15 amino acids. CDR1 and CDR2 from the germline V gene are SNHLY and FYNNEI. V lost 3 bases to trimming and J lost 2 bases; unmatched junction nucleotides: 5. CDR3 loop: CASSDSGGRAYEQYF. The sequenced part of the CDR3 DNA is TGTGCCAGCAGTGATAGTGGCGGGAGGGCCTACGAG.

This clone occurred many times. The observed sequence ends 3 residues before the CDR3 terminus, with the missing tail filled in from the germline J gene. The V and J genes are TRBV7-8 and TRBJ2-5, with D possibly being TRBD2 (6 bases). CDR3 length: 15 residues. V shed 3 bases and J shed 5 bases, with 16 bases lying between them. CDR1 is SGHVS, CDR2 FQNEAQ, per germline. CDR3 DNA (partial): TGTGCCAGCAGCTTGACTAGGGGCAATAGTGAGACC. Its protein is CASSLTRGNSET. The CDR3 reads in full as CASSLTRGNSETQYF.

The table lists this clone with many counts. The read is 3 residues too short to cover the CDR3 end, so that end is filled in from the germline J gene. The chain is built from TRBV2 and TRBJ2-1; the match to TRBD2 covers 10 bases. Germline V gives CDR1 SNHLY, CDR2 FYNNEI. The V and J ends lost 4 bases and 8 bases, in that order; junction bases with no gene match: 8. The CDR3 extends over 15 amino acids. The sequenced CDR3 bases are TGTGCCAGCAGTGGACTAGCGGGTTCAGGCGATGAG. It is translated as CASSGLAGSGDE. The entire CDR3 protein is CASSGLAGSGDEQFF.

With regard to this clone: The CDR3 end lies 3 residues beyond the end of the read and is filled in from the germline J gene. The chain employs TRBV7-9 and TRBJ1-2, with D perhaps matching TRBD1 (6 bases). Looked up from germline, CDR1 is SEHNR and CDR2 is FQNEAQ (reference sequence). Trimming removed 2 bases at V and 4 bases at J, with 11 bases between. The CDR3 totals 14 residues. The CDR3 sequence is CASSLPDRIYGYTF. CDR3 DNA, as far as it was read: TGTGCCAGCAGCTTACCGGACAGAATCTATGGC. Based on the CDR3 plus reference TRBV7-9 and TRBJ1-2, the full variable domain is DTGVSQNPRHKITKRGQNVTFRCDPISEHNRLYWYRQTLGQGPEFLTYFQNEAQLEKSRLLSDRFSAERPKGSFSTLEIQRTEQGDSAMYLCASSLPDRIYGYTFGSGTRLTVV.

This clone has at least ten counts. CDR3 DNA, as far as it was read: TGCGCCAGCAGCCAAGGGACAGTAGCGGGAGTGGGGCAAGAGACC. Amino acid sequence: CASSQGTVAGVGQET. In full, the CDR3 is CASSQGTVAGVGQETQYF. V gene TRBV4-1 combines with J gene TRBJ2-5, with 9 bases matching TRBD2. The read ends 3 residues before the CDR3 terminus; that terminus is restored from the germline J gene. In germline, CDR1 is MGHRA, CDR2 YSYEKL. V was pared by 1 base and J by 2 bases, with 11 bases of the junction left unmatched. The CDR3 totals 18 residues.

This clone was seen at least ten times. The sequence runs out 3 residues before the end of the CDR3; the remainder is reconstructed from the germline J gene. The chain uses TRBV7-9 and TRBJ1-2; D gene unclear. The CDR3 is 12 amino acids. V lost 3 bases to trimming and J lost 6 bases, with 8 bases between them. In germline, CDR1 is SEHNR, CDR2 FQNEAQ (reference sequence). The CDR3 bases that were read are TGTGCCAGCAGCTTTTATGGGCATGGC. This encodes CASSFYGHG. The entire CDR3 is CASSFYGHGYTF.

This clone was seen repeatedly, ten times or more. The missing CDR3 end, 3 residues past where the read stops, is filled in from the germline J gene. The chain uses TRBV30 and TRBJ1-4, with a possible D match to TRBD1 (5 bases). CDR1 is GTSNPN and CDR2 is SVGIG in the germline V gene (reference sequence). This CDR3 spans 13 amino acids. V shed 4 bases and J shed 7 bases, with 13 bases lying between them. This CDR3 reads CAWTSGQGEKLFF. The covered CDR3 bases are TGTGCCTGGACATCCGGACAAGGTGAAAAA.

This clone occurred many times. The CDR3 end falls 3 residues outside the read, so it is completed with the germline J gene. V and J are TRBV7-6 and TRBJ2-2, with D perhaps TRBD1 (6 bases). Trimming removed 5 bases at V and 3 bases at J, with 13 bases between. The CDR3 loop spans 15 amino acids. The germline gives CDR1 SGHVS, CDR2 FNYEAQ. Incomplete CDR3 DNA: TGTGCCAGCAGCCTACAGGGTGGGGACACCGGGGAG. This gives the protein CASSLQGGDTGE. The entire CDR3 protein is CASSLQGGDTGELFF.

This clone was counted only a few times. At one of its ends the junction is not consistent with the germline gene, which may arise from a read error. The CDR3 goes on 3 residues after the read ends, and that part is filled in from the germline J gene. The chain joins TRBV18 to TRBJ1-6, with TRBD1 matching over 7 bases. This CDR3 has 15 amino acids. Looked up from germline, CDR1 is KGHSH and CDR2 is LQKENI. The sequenced CDR3 bases are TGTGCCAGCTCACCACGGGGACAGAATAAGTCACCC. Translating it yields CASSPRGQNKSP. The entire CDR3 protein reads CASSPRGQNKSPLHF. Full variable domain (missing parts from reference TRBV18 and TRBJ1-6): NAGVMQNPRHLVRRRGQEARLRCSPMKGHSHVYWYRQLPEEGLKFMVYLQKENIIDESGMPKERFSAEFPKEGPSILRIQQVVRGDSAAYFCASSPRGQNKSPLHFGNGTRLTVT.

The sample holds many counts of this clone. The read terminates 3 residues before the CDR3 end, so the remaining end is supplied by the germline J gene. This chain joins TRBV11-2 and TRBJ2-2, with TRBD1 matching 8 bases. CDR3 length equals 15 residues. Germline V gene sequence: CDR1 SGHAT, CDR2 FQNNGV. Trimming at V came to 5 bases and at J to 4 bases, leaving 6 bases not matched to a gene. The CDR3 bases that were read are TGTGCCAGCAGCCCGAATACAGGGGGCACCGGGGAG. This encodes CASSPNTGGTGE. In full, the CDR3 reads CASSPNTGGTGELFF.

This clone occurred many times. Coverage ceases 3 residues before the CDR3 finishes, and the germline J gene fills in the end. V and J are TRBV20-1 and TRBJ2-3, with 8 positions matching TRBD1. This CDR3 is built from 15 residues. Trimming removed 6 bases from V and 1 base from J; junction bases left unmatched: 9. In germline, CDR1 is DFQATT, CDR2 SNEGSKA (reference sequence). The CDR3 region is CSARKTGEGTDTQYF. CDR3 bases read: TGCAGTGCAAGAAAGACAGGGGAGGGCACAGATACG.

This clone was counted ten times or more. Coverage ceases 3 residues before the CDR3 finishes, and the germline J gene fills in the end. V is TRBV20-1 and J is TRBJ1-1; 7 bases are a match to TRBD1. The CDR3 is 15 amino acids. Germline CDR1 is DFQATT and CDR2 is SNEGSKA (reference sequence). V lost 0 bases, J lost 4 bases, and 8 bases stayed unmatched. The CDR3 here is CSARDLSQGVTEAFF. CDR3 DNA (partial): TGCAGTGCTAGAGACCTTAGCCAGGGGGTCACTGAA.